Presented here are 27 T cell receptor beta chains from one specimen sequenced in a study of blood T cell repertoires in COVID-19. Using immunoSEQ multiplex PCR, the repertoire was profiled, and TCRdb retains in-frame clones only, with some absent. The sample contains tens of thousands of clones, over 80% of which appear only once. What was sequenced was peripheral blood. The source is a human donor in a cohort sampled during active COVID-19.

V gene TRBV12-3 or TRBV12-4 combines with J gene TRBJ2-1, with D possibly being TRBD2 (5 bases). This CDR3 spans 11 amino acids. The V end lost 4 bases, the J end lost 12 bases, and 10 bases lay between the germline ends. The CDR3: CASSSGRGQFF. Here the CDR3 DNA reads TGTGCCAGCAGTTCGGGTCGGGGGCAGTTCTTC.

The chain uses TRBV5-6 and TRBJ2-5; 9 nucleotides agree with TRBD1. Trimming cost V 4 bases and J 3 bases; bases outside gene matches: 4. The CDR3 is 14 residues long. Germline V gene lookup returns CDR1 SGHDT and CDR2 YYEEEE. Here the CDR3 reads CASSTGTGKETQYF. CDR3 sequence (DNA): TGTGCCAGCAGCACCGGGACAGGGAAAGAGACCCAGTACTTC.

V gene TRBV4-1 combines with J gene TRBJ2-3; D ambiguous. With 2 bases removed from V and 3 bases from J, the gap between germline ends came to 6 bases. In germline, CDR1 is MGHRA, CDR2 YSYEKL. The CDR3 contains 13 residues. In DNA, the CDR3 is TGCGCCAGCAGCCAATCTAGGACAGATACGCAGTATTTT. This encodes CASSQSRTDTQYF.

The rearrangement joins TRBV11-2 to TRBJ1-1; the D gene is possibly TRBD1 (6 bases). Germline-derived CDR1 and CDR2 are SGHAT and FQNNGV. CDR3 size: 13 residues. The ends were cut back, 5 bases at V and 11 bases at J, with 18 bases in the middle. CDR3 protein: CASSRRVQTGAFF. In DNA form, the CDR3 reads TGTGCCAGCAGCCGACGGGTGCAAACAGGGGCTTTCTTT.

This clone was recorded only once. The chain uses TRBV11-1 and TRBJ2-5, with a possible D match to TRBD2 (5 bases). The CDR3 extends over 12 amino acids. The V and J ends lost 5 bases and 4 bases respectively, with 8 bases between them. Germline loops: CDR1 SGHAT, CDR2 FQDESV (reference sequence). The CDR3 reads CASSGSGETQYF. CDR3 nucleotide sequence: TGTGCCAGCAGCGGGAGTGGAGAGACCCAGTACTTC.

The J gene is TRBJ2-1, the V gene TRBV25-1; TRBD2 agrees at 7 bases. The CDR3 is 17 residues long. Germline values: CDR1 MGHDK, CDR2 SYGVNS. The V and J ends lost 1 base and 4 bases, in that order; junction bases with no gene match: 10. The CDR3 reads CASSELAGAPSYNEQFF. For the CDR3, the DNA is TGTGCCAGCAGTGAATTGGCGGGAGCCCCCTCATACAATGAGCAGTTCTTC.

The chain combines TRBV5-5 with TRBJ2-7; a possible D gene is TRBD1 (6 bases). Trimming took off 0 bases at V and 9 bases at J, with 19 bases between the two ends. CDR1 is SGHKS and CDR2 is YYEKEE in the germline V gene (reference sequence). The CDR3 spans 15 residues. The CDR3 bases are TGTGCCAGCAGCTTGGGAGTTGGGGCCGAAGGGGGGCAGTACTTC. It specifies CASSLGVGAEGGQYF.

The chain links TRBV10-2 to TRBJ2-7; D gene unclear. Germline V gives CDR1 WSHSY, CDR2 SAAADI. Trimming took off 8 bases at V and 1 base at J, with 9 bases between the two ends. The CDR3 runs to 12 residues. CDR3 amino acids: CASSTGSYEQYF. For the CDR3, the DNA is TGCGCCAGCTCCACCGGTTCCTACGAGCAGTACTTC.

The chain links TRBV2 to TRBJ1-1, with a weak D call TRBD1 (5 bases). The CDR3 extends over 15 amino acids. Germline CDR1 SNHLY, CDR2 FYNNEI. V shed 4 bases and J shed 0 bases, with 12 bases lying between them. CDR3 coding DNA: TGTGCCAGCAGTGTGGCAGGGTACATGAACACTGAAGCTTTCTTT. This gives the protein CASSVAGYMNTEAFF. The complete variable domain, with remaining parts taken from reference TRBV2 and TRBJ1-1, reads EPEVTQTPSHQVTQMGQEVILRCVPISNHLYFYWYRQILGQKVEFLVSFYNNEISEKSEIFDDQFSVERPDGSNFTLKIRSTKLEDSAMYFCASSVAGYMNTEAFFGQGTRLTVV.

This clone was counted between two and nine times. The V call is TRBV4-3, the J call TRBJ2-7, with TRBD2 identical over 10 bases. The CDR3 runs to 15 residues. In germline, CDR1 is LGHNA, CDR2 YSLEER. J was trimmed by 5 bases and V by 4 bases; bases with no gene match: 8. CDR3 sequence: CASSLWASGSNEQYF. CDR3 nucleotide sequence: TGCGCCAGCAGCCTTTGGGCTAGCGGGAGCAACGAGCAGTACTTC.

The J gene is TRBJ1-5, the V gene TRBV10-3; 10 bases are a match to TRBD1. Germline values: CDR1 ENHRY, CDR2 SYGVKD. V dropped 4 bases and J dropped 1; count of bases not matched to a gene: 7. CDR3 size: 17 residues. CDR3 loop: CAISGSGTGVSNQPQHF. In nucleotides, the CDR3 is TGTGCCATCAGTGGTTCCGGGACAGGGGTCAGCAATCAGCCCCAGCATTTT.

This clone was counted once. The chain employs TRBV30 and TRBJ2-2; weak D call: TRBD2 (6 bases). Per germline, CDR1 GTSNPN and CDR2 SVGIG (reference sequence). Deletions cut 4 bases from V and 5 bases from J, with 11 bases between. The CDR3 is 13 amino acids. The CDR3 region has the DNA TGTGCCTGGAAAGCGGGCTTAACCGGGGAGCTGTTTTTT. Encoded protein: CAWKAGLTGELFF.

The CDR3, as DNA: TGTGCCAGCAGCTTAAATAGATTTCAGCCCCAGCATTTT. This codes for CASSLNRFQPQHF. This chain joins TRBV11-2 and TRBJ1-5; the D is unclear. This CDR3 region has 13 residues. Per the germline V gene, CDR1 is SGHAT and CDR2 is FQNNGV. V was trimmed by 2 bases and J by 6 bases, leaving 8 bases between them.

This clone came up once. The V and J genes are TRBV2 and TRBJ1-2, with 10 nucleotides matching TRBD1. In germline, CDR1 is SNHLY, CDR2 FYNNEI. The CDR3 extends over 13 amino acids. J was trimmed by 6 bases and V by 6 bases; bases with no gene match: 4. Here the CDR3 DNA reads TGTGCCAGCAGGAGGACAGGGGGGAATGGCTACACCTTC. Encoded protein: CASRRTGGNGYTF.

The chain recombines TRBV27 with TRBJ1-2; D is undetermined. Deletions cut 3 bases from V and 3 bases from J, with 11 bases between. The length of the CDR3 is 14 residues. CDR1 is MNHEY and CDR2 is SMNVEV in the germline V gene (reference sequence). In nucleotides, the CDR3 is TGTGCCAGCAGTTTTACGGGATCATACTATGGCTACACCTTC. This translates into CASSFTGSYYGYTF.

The chain joins TRBV24-1 to TRBJ2-7; D not resolved. V dropped 7 bases and J dropped 6 bases, with 12 bases sitting between them. Looked up from germline, CDR1 is KGHDR and CDR2 is SFDVKD. The CDR3 length is 12 residues. The CDR3 DNA is TGTGCCACCAGATCCGGTCTTGGCGAGCAGTACTTC. Amino acids: CATRSGLGEQYF.

The chain uses TRBV28 and TRBJ2-7; D might be TRBD2 (6 bases). The CDR3 extends over 14 amino acids. CDR1 and CDR2 (germline): MDHEN, SYDVKM. Deletions cut 9 bases from V and 7 bases from J, with 22 bases between. Here the CDR3 reads CASFRGSGLWEQYF. The DNA of the CDR3 is TGTGCCAGTTTTCGGGGGTCCGGCCTGTGGGAGCAGTACTTC.

This chain links TRBV6-5 with TRBJ2-1; weak D call: TRBD2 (6 bases). The CDR3 contains 15 residues. Germline values: CDR1 MNHEY, CDR2 SVGAGI. The V and J ends lost 7 bases and 3 bases respectively, with 16 bases between them. The DNA of the CDR3 is TGTGCCAGCACCCATGTCCGGGACTTCTACAATGAGCAGTTCTTC. The encoded protein is CASTHVRDFYNEQFF.

The rearrangement links TRBV20-1 to TRBJ1-2, with D unresolved. V gave up 3 bases and J gave up 0 bases, with 8 bases separating them. The CDR3 extends over 13 amino acids. Germline values: CDR1 DFQATT, CDR2 SNEGSKA (reference sequence). This chain's CDR3 is CSASNVANYGYTF. The CDR3 DNA reads as TGCAGTGCTAGTAATGTAGCTAACTATGGCTACACCTTC.

The V call is TRBV6-6, the J call TRBJ1-1, with D hard to call. Deletions cut 6 bases from V and 3 bases from J, with 8 bases between. In germline, CDR1 is MNHNY, CDR2 SVGAGI (reference sequence). The CDR3 is 12 residues long. CDR3 in amino acids: CASSYPDTEAFF. The CDR3 bases are TGTGCCAGCAGCTACCCCGACACTGAAGCTTTCTTT.

About this clone itself: Other DNA sequences in this specimen translate into the identical CDR3. The gene calls are TRBV5-1 and TRBJ2-2; 8 bases fit TRBD2. V shed 1 base and J 1 base; nucleotides not matched to a gene: 0. The CDR3 is 15 residues long. Germline lookup yields CDR1 SGHRS and CDR2 YFSETQ. This CDR3 reads CASSLSGGNTGELFF. The CDR3 bases are TGCGCCAGCAGCTTGAGCGGGGGGAACACCGGGGAGCTGTTTTTT.

V is TRBV5-4 and J is TRBJ2-1; possible D gene TRBD2, 5 bases. The CDR3 has 16 amino acids. V gave up 4 bases and J gave up 0 bases, with 14 bases separating them. Germline assignment: CDR1 SGHNT and CDR2 YYREEE (reference sequence). CDR3 amino acids: CASSGGGPSSYNEQFF. CDR3 in DNA: TGTGCCAGCAGCGGCGGAGGACCGAGCTCCTACAATGAGCAGTTCTTC.

The chain combines TRBV6-5 with TRBJ1-2; D is ambiguous. Germline lookup yields CDR1 MNHEY and CDR2 SVGAGI. The CDR3 covers 15 residues. Trimming removed 6 bases at V and 4 bases at J, with 18 bases between. This CDR3 reads CASSDSLIVPYGYTF. Here the CDR3 DNA reads TGTGCCAGCAGCGACTCTCTTATCGTCCCCTATGGCTACACCTTC.

The rearrangement uses TRBV9 and TRBJ2-5, with TRBD2 identical over 11 bases. The CDR3 runs 15 residues. J gave up 7 bases and V 4 bases, and 9 bases lay outside the gene matches. Germline assignment: CDR1 SGDLS and CDR2 YYNGEE. Written as DNA, the CDR3 is TGTGCCAGCAGCCCCCTTAGCGGGGGGGCTGGGACCCAGTACTTC. It is translated as CASSPLSGGAGTQYF.

This clone is a singleton in its sample. The genes are TRBV18 and TRBJ2-7; unclear D gene. Germline CDR1 and CDR2: KGHSH and LQKENI. The V end lost 6 bases, the J end lost 9 bases, and 15 bases lay between the germline ends. The CDR3 extends over 12 amino acids. The CDR3 DNA sequence: TGTGCCAGCTCGCCCGACAAAGGCTGGCAGTACTTC. Translation: CASSPDKGWQYF.

The chain has TRBV15 and TRBJ2-3, with a tentative D call TRBD1 (5 bases). This CDR3 is 15 amino acids long. V lost 1 base and J lost 3, with 11 bases in between. The germline V gene encodes CDR1 LNHNV and CDR2 YYDKDF (reference sequence). The CDR3 DNA is TGTGCCACCAGCAGAGCAGCAGGGATGACAGATACGCAGTATTTT. Translating it yields CATSRAAGMTDTQYF. Filled out from reference TRBV15 and TRBJ2-3, the complete variable domain reads DAMVIQNPRYQVTQFGKPVTLSCSQTLNHNVMYWYQQKSSQAPKLLFHYYDKDFNNEADTPDNFQSRRPNTSFCFLDIRSPGLGDTAMYLCATSRAAGMTDTQYFGPGTRLTVL.

In its sample, this clone was seen once. The chain links TRBV2 to TRBJ2-2; D is unresolved. The germline V gene has CDR1 SNHLY and CDR2 FYNNEI. Deletions cut 6 bases from V and 8 bases from J, with 16 bases between. This CDR3 has 14 residues. CDR3 residues: CASSLSTLVGELFF. For the CDR3, the DNA is TGTGCCAGCAGCCTAAGCACTTTAGTGGGGGAGCTGTTTTTT.